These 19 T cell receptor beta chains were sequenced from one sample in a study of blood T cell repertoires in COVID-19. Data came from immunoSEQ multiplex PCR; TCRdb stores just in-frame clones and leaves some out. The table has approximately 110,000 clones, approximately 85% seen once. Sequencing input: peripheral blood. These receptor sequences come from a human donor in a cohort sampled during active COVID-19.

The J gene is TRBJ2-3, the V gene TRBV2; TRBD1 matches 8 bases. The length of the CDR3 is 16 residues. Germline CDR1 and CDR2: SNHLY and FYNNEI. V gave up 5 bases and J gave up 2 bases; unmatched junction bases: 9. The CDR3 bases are TGTGCCAGCAGTTCTGATCAGGGGGCACCCACAGATACGCAGTATTTT. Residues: CASSSDQGAPTDTQYF.

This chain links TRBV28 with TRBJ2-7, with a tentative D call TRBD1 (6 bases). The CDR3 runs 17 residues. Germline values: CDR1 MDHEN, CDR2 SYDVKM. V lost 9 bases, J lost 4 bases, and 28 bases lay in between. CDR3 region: CASTENRASPVWYEQYF. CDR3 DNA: TGTGCCAGTACCGAAAACAGGGCTTCTCCCGTCTGGTACGAGCAGTACTTC.

The chain's CDR3 is CASSPAAGLNTGELFF. CDR3 nucleotides: TGTGCCAGCAGCCCGGCAGCGGGGCTGAACACCGGGGAGCTGTTTTTT. The rearrangement joins TRBV5-4 to TRBJ2-2; the match to TRBD2 covers 7 bases. V was clipped by 4 bases and J by 1 base; unmatched bases: 7. Per germline, CDR1 SGHNT and CDR2 YYREEE (reference sequence). This CDR3 region has 16 residues.

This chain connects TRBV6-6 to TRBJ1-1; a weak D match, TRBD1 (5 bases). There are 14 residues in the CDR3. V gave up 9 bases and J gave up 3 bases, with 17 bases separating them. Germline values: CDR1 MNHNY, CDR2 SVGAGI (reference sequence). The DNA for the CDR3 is TGTGCCAGTACCGCGGGGGGTTTATACACTGAAGCTTTCTTT. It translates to CASTAGGLYTEAFF.

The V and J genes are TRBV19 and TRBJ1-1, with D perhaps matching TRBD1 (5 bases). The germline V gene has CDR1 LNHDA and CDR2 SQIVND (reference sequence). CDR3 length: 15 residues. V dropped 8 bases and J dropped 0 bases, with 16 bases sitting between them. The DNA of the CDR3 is TGTGCCAGTCGGCGAGGAGGGGTCATGAACACTGAAGCTTTCTTT. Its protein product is CASRRGGVMNTEAFF.

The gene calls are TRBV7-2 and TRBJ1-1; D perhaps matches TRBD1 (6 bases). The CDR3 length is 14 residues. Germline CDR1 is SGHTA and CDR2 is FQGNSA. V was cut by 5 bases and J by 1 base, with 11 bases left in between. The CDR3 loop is CASSPLTGNTEAFF. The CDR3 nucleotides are TGTGCCAGCAGCCCCCTGACAGGGAACACTGAAGCTTTCTTT.

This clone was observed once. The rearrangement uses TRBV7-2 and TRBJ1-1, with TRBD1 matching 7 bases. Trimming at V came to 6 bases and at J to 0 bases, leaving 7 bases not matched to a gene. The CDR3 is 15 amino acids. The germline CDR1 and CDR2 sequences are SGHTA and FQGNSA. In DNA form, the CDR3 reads TGTGCCAGCAGGGGGTACAGGGGCATGAACACTGAAGCTTTCTTT. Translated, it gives CASRGYRGMNTEAFF.

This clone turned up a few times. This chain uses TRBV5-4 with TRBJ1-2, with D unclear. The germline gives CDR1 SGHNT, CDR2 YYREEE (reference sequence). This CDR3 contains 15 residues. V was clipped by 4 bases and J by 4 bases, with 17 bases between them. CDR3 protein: CASSPQIDGIYGYTF. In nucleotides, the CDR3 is TGTGCCAGCAGCCCCCAGATCGACGGGATCTATGGCTACACCTTC. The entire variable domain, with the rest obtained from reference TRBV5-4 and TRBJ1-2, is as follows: ETGVTQSPTHLIKTRGQQVTLRCSSQSGHNTVSWYQQALGQGPQFIFQYYREEENGRGNFPPRFSGLQFPNYSSELNVNALELDDSALYLCASSPQIDGIYGYTFGSGTRLTVV.

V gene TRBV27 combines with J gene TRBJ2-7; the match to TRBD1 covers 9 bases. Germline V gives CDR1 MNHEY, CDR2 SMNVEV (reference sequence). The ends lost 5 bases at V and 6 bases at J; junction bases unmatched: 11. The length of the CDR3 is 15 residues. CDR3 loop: CASSPWDRVRTEQYF. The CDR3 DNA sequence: TGTGCCAGCAGTCCATGGGACAGGGTGCGGACCGAGCAGTACTTC.

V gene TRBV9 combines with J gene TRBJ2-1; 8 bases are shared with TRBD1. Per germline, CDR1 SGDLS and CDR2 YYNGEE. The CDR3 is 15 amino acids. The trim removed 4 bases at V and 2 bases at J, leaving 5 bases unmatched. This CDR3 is CASSQGQGTYNEQFF. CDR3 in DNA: TGTGCCAGCAGCCAAGGACAGGGCACCTACAATGAGCAGTTCTTC.

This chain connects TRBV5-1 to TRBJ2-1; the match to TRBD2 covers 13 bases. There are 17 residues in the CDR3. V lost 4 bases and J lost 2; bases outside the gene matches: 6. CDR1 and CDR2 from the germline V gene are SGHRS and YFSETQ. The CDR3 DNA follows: TGCGCCAGCAGCCTGACTAGCGGGGGGTTGGCCTACAATGAGCAGTTCTTC. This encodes CASSLTSGGLAYNEQFF.

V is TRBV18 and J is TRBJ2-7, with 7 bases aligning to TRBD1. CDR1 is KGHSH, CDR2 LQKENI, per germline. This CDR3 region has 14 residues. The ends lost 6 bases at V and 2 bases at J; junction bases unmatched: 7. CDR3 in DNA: TGTGCCAGCTCCCAACGGACAGGCGCCTACGAGCAGTACTTC. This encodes CASSQRTGAYEQYF.

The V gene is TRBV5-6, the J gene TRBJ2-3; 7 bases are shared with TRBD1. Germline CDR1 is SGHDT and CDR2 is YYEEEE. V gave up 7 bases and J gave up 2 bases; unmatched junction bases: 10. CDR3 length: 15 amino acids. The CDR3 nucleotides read TGTGCCAGCTCCGTACAGGGGTTTTTCACAGATACGCAGTATTTT. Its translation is CASSVQGFFTDTQYF.

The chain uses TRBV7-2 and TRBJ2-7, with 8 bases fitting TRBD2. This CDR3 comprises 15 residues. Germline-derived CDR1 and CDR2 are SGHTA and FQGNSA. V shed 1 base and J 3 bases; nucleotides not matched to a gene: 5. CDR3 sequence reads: CASSLVGGRLYEQYF. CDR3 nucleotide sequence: TGTGCCAGCAGCTTAGTTGGCGGGAGGCTCTACGAGCAGTACTTC.

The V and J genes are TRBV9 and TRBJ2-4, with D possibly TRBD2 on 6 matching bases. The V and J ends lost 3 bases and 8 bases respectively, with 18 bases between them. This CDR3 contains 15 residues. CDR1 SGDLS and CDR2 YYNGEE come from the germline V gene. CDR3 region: CASSDGGRRGDIQYF. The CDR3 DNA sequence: TGTGCCAGCAGCGATGGAGGAAGGAGGGGTGACATTCAGTACTTC.

The CDR3 sequence: CASSSGRAGSYEQYF. The CDR3 DNA sequence: TGTGCCAGCAGTTCCGGGAGGGCCGGCTCCTACGAGCAGTACTTC. The rearrangement joins TRBV27 to TRBJ2-7; 8 bases are a match to TRBD2. Germline lookup yields CDR1 MNHEY and CDR2 SMNVEV (reference sequence). CDR3 length: 15 amino acids. Trimming took 4 bases from V and 0 from J; bases not matched to a gene: 5.

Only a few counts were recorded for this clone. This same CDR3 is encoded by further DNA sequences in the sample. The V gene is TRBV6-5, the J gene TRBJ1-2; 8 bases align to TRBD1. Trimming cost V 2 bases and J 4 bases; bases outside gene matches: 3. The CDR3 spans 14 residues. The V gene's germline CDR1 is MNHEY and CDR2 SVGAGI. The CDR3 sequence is CASSYGTGGYGYTF. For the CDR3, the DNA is TGTGCCAGCAGTTACGGCACAGGGGGCTATGGCTACACCTTC.

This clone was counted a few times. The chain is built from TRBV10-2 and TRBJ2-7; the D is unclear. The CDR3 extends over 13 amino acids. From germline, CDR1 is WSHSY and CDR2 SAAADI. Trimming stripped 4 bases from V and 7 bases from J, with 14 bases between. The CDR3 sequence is CASSAPGFAEQYF. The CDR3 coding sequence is TGCGCCAGCAGTGCCCCAGGATTCGCAGAGCAGTACTTC.

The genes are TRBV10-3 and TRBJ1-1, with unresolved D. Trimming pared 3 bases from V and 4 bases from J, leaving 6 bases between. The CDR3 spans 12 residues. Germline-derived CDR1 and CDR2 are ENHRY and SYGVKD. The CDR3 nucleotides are TGTGCCATCAGTGACTCTTCCACTGAAGCTTTCTTT. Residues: CAISDSSTEAFF.